This T cell receptor beta chain appears in the sequencing data of a study of OX40 agonist ivuxolimab in advanced cancers. Background on the study: Patients were treated with ivuxolimab, an agonistic anti-OX40 (CD134) antibody. People who had prior anti-PD-1, anti-PD-L1 or anti-CTLA-4 therapy could take part, and about 37% had some.

Study-wide results and limits: Low normalized T-cell clonal expansion was also seen in some nonresponders.

Sequencing used immunoSEQ multiplex PCR; TCRdb keeps in-frame clones, though not all of them. This sample carries about 64,000 clones, 85% to 90% of them seen once, and the ten largest clones take roughly an eighth. With regard to this clone: Its antigen is not identified.

Germline V gives CDR1 MGHRA, CDR2 YSYEKL. V dropped 1 base and J dropped 4; count of bases not matched to a gene: 0. The CDR3 covers 14 residues. The V and J genes are TRBV4-1 and TRBJ2-2; 7 bases match TRBD2. This clonotype was obtained from an adult with an advanced solid tumor such as melanoma, head and neck, liver or kidney cancer. Sequences were derived from CD4+ or CD8+ T cells sorted from blood, sampled in a trial of the OX40 agonist ivuxolimab. The CDR3 DNA is TGCGCCAGCAGCCAAGGACTAGCCACCGGGGAGCTGTTTTTT. Its translation: CASSQGLATGELFF.